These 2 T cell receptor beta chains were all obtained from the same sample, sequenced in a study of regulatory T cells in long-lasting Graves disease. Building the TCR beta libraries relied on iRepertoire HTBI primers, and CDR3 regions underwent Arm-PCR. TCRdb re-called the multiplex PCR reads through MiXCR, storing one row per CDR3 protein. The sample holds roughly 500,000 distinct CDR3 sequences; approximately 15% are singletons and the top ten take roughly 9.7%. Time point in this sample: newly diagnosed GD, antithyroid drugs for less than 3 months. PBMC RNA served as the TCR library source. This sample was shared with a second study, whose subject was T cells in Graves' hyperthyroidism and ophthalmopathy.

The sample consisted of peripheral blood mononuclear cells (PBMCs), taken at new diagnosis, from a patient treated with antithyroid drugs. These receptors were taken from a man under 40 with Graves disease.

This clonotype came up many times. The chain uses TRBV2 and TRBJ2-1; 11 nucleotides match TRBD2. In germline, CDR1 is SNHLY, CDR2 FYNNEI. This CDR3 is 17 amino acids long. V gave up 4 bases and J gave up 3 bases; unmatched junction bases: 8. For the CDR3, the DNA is TGTGCCAGCAGTGGGTCGACTAGCGGGAACAGCTACAATGAGCAGTTCTTC. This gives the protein CASSGSTSGNSYNEQFF.

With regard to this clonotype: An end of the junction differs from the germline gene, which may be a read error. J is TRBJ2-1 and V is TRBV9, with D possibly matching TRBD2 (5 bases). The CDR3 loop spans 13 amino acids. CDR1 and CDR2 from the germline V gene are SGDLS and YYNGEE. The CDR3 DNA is TGTGCCAGCACCAGATCTAGCTACGATGAGCAGTTCTTC. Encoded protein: CASTRSSYDEQFF.